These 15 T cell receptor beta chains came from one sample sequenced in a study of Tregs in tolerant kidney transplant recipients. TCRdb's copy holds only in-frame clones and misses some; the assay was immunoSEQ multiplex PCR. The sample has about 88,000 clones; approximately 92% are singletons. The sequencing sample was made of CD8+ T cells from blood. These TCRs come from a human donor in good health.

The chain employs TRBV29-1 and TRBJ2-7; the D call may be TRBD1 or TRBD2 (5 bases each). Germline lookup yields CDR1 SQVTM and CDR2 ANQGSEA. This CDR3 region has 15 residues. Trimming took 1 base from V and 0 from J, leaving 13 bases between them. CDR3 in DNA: TGCAGCGTTGAAGGGGGACCGACTAACTCCTACGAGCAGTACTTC. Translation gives CSVEGGPTNSYEQYF.

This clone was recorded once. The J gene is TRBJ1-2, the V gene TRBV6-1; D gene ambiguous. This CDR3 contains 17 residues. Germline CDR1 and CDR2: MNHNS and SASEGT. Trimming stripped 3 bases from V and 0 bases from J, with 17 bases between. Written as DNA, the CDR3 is TGTGCCAGCAGTGATCGACCGGGTGGAGCCACTAACTATGGCTACACCTTC. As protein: CASSDRPGGATNYGYTF.

The CDR3 region has the DNA TGTGCCATCAGCCCGGGACAGTTGAATGAGCAGTTCTTC. As protein: CAISPGQLNEQFF. The chain uses TRBV10-3 and TRBJ2-1; 7 nucleotides align to TRBD1. V lost 6 bases and J lost 7; bases outside the gene matches: 6. CDR1 is ENHRY, CDR2 SYGVKD, per germline. CDR3 length: 13 residues.

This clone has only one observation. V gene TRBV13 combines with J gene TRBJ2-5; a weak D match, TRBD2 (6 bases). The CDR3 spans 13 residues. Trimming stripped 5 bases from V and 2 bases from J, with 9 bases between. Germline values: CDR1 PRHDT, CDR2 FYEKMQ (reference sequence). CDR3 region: CASSTGLQETQYF. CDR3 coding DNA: TGTGCCAGCAGCACGGGACTGCAAGAGACCCAGTACTTC.

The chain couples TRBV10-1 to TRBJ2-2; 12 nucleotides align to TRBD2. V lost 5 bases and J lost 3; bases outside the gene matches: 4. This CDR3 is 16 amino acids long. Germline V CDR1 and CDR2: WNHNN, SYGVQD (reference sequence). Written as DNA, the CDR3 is TGCGCCAGCAGTTTCCTAGCGGGAGGGGACACCGGGGAGCTGTTTTTT. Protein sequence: CASSFLAGGDTGELFF.

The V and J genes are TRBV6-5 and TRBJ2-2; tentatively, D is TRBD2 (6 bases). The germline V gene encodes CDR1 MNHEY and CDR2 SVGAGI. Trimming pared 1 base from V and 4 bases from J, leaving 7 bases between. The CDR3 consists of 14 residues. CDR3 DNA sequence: TGTGCCAGCAGTTACTTGGAGGGCACCGGGGAGCTGTTTTTT. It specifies CASSYLEGTGELFF.

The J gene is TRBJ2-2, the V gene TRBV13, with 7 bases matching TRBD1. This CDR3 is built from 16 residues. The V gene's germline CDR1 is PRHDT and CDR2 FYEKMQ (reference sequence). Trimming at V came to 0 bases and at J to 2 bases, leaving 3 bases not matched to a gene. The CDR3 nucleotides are TGTGCCAGCAGCTTAGGAGGGACAGCAAACACCGGGGAGCTGTTTTTT. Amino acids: CASSLGGTANTGELFF.

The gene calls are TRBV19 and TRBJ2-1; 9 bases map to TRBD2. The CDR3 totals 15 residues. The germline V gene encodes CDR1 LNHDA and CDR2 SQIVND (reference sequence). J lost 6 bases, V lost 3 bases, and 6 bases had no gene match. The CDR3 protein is CASSISGSFGNEQFF. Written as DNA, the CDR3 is TGTGCCAGTAGTATTAGCGGGAGCTTCGGCAATGAGCAGTTCTTC.

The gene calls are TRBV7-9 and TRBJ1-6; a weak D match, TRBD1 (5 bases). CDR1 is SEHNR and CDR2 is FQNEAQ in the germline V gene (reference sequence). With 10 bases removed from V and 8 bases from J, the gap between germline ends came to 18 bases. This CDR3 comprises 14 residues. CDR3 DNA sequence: TGTGCCACCCGTCCAAGTGGGGGAGATTCACCCCTCCACTTT. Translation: CATRPSGGDSPLHF.

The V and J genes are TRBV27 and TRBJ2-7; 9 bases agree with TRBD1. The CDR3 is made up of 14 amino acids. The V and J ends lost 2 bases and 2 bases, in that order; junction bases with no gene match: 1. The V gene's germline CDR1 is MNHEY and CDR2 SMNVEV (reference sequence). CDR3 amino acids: CASSLTGGPYEQYF. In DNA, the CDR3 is TGTGCCAGCAGTTTAACAGGGGGCCCCTACGAGCAGTACTTC.

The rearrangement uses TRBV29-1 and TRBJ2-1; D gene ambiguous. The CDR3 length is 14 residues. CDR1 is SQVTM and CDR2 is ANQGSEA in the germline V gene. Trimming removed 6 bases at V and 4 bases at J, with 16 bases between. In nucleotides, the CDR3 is TGCAGCGTGGGTCCGTGGAGCCTTTACAATGAGCAGTTCTTC. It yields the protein CSVGPWSLYNEQFF.

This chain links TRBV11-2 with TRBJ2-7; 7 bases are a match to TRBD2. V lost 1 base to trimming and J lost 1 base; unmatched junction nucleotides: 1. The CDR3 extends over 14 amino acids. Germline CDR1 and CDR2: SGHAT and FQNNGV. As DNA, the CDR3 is TGTGCCAGCAGCTTAGGGGGGGGTTCCTACGAGCAGTACTTC. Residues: CASSLGGGSYEQYF.

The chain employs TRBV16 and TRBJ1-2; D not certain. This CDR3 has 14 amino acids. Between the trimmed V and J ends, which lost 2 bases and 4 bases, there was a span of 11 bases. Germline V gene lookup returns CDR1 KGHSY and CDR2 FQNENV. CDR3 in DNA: TGTGCCAGCAGCCAAGACGGGTACCTCTATGGCTACACCTTC. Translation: CASSQDGYLYGYTF.

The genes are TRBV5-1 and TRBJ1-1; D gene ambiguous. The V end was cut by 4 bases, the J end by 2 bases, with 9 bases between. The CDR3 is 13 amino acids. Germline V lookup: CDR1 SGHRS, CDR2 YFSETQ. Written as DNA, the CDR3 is TGCGCCAGCAGCCCCTGGGAAAACACTGAAGCTTTCTTT. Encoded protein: CASSPWENTEAFF. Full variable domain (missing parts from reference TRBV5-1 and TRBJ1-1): KAGVTQTPRYLIKTRGQQVTLSCSPISGHRSVSWYQQTPGQGLQFLFEYFSETQRNKGNFPGRFSGRQFSNSRSEMNVSTLELGDSALYLCASSPWENTEAFFGQGTRLTVV.

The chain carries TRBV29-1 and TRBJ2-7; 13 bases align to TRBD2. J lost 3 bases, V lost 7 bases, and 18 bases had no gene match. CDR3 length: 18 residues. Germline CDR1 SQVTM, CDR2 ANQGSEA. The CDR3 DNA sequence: TGCAGCGCCGACCAGAAGGGACTAGCGGGACTGGCTTTCTACGAGCAGTACTTC. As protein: CSADQKGLAGLAFYEQYF.